This TCR beta chain was observed in a study of vaccination and CD4 T cells after COVID-19. Across the whole study: Convalescent patients were SARS-CoV-2 positive by nasal swab PCR; fewer than 10 mild, one severe. The stimulating agents, overlapping spike peptides, came from SARS-CoV-2, HCoV-NL63, HCoV-OC43 and HCoV-229E. A CEFX pool, an HIV-1 Nef pool, or else no peptide went into the control cultures.

Treatment given: approximately nine-day PBMC culture with coronavirus spike peptide pools or control peptides (ViraFEST assay). Findings of the study overall: Spike mono-reactivity was found in 304 of 307 vaccine-specific clones from convalescent patients.

CDR3 size: 16 residues. Germline assignment: CDR1 ENHRY and CDR2 SYGVKD. V lost 2 bases and J lost 1; bases outside the gene matches: 3. On this clonotype: Its cognate antigen is unknown.

The Oncomine TCR Beta short-read assay was applied to DNA of cultured CD4+ T cells. Using its own MiXCR run on the PCR reads, TCRdb lists one record per CDR3 protein. This table holds around 2,700 distinct CDR3 sequences, roughly 80% found once. The sequenced sample consisted of CD4+ T cells from blood, cultured in vitro. The rearrangement uses TRBV10-3 and TRBJ1-5, with 9 bases identical to TRBD1. The receptor was derived from a human donor who had recovered from COVID-19. CDR3: CAISEMGQGSNQPQHF. The CDR3 DNA follows: TGTGCCATCAGTGAGATGGGACAGGGAAGCAATCAGCCCCAGCATTTT.